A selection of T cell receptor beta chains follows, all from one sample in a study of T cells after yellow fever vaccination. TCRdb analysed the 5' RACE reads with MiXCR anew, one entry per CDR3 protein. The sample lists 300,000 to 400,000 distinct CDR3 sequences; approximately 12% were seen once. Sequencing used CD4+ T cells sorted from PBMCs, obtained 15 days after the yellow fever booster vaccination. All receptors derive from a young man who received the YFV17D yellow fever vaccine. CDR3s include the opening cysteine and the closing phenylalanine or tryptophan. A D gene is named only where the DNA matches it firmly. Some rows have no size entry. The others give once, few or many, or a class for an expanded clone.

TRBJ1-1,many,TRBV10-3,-,CAISTGSTEAFF,TGTGCCATCAGTACAGGGAGCACTGAAGCTTTCTTT
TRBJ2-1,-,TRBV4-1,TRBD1,CASSPGQGFNEQFF,TGCGCCAGCAGCCCCGGACAGGGGTTCAATGAGCAGTTCTTC
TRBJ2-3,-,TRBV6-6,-,CASSLGVWAASTDTQYF,TGTGCCAGCAGTCTCGGGGTGTGGGCGGCTAGCACAGATACGCAGTATTTT
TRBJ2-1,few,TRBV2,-,CASMREMNNEQFF,TGTGCCAGCATGAGGGAGATGAACAATGAGCAGTTCTTC
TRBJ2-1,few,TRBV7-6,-,CATAAVITSYNEQFF,TGTGCCACCGCCGCCGTTATAACCTCCTACAATGAGCAGTTCTTC
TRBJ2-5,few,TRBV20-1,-,CSGLTRLQETQYF,TGCAGTGGCCTAACTAGGCTCCAAGAGACCCAGTACTTC
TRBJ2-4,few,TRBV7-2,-,CASSLESQGGDIQYF,TGTGCCAGCAGCTTAGAGAGCCAGGGGGGAGACATTCAGTACTTC
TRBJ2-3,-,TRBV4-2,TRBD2,CASSQASGGRTDTQYF,TGTGCCAGCAGCCAAGCTAGCGGGGGACGCACAGATACGCAGTATTTT
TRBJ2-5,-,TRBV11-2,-,CASSTLRGKETQYF,TGTGCCAGCAGTACCTTGCGGGGCAAAGAGACCCAGTACTTC
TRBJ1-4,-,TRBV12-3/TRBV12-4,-,CASSFRGEKLFF,TGTGCCAGCAGTTTTAGGGGGGAAAAACTGTTTTTT
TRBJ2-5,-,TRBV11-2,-,CASSLSGWGQETQYF,TGTGCCAGCAGCTTAAGTGGTTGGGGCCAAGAGACCCAGTACTTC
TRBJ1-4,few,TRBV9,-,CASSRAQGTEKLFF,TGTGCCAGCAGCCGAGCCCAGGGGACCGAAAAACTGTTTTTT
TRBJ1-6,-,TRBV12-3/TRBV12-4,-,CASSSQGSVNSPLHF,TGTGCCAGCAGCTCCCAGGGTTCCGTGAATTCACCCCTCCACTTT
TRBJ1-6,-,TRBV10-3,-,CAISDGVRNSPLHF,TGTGCCATCAGTGACGGGGTGAGGAATTCACCCCTCCACTTT
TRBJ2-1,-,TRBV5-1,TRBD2,CASSLPASGRSSYNEQFF,TGCGCCAGCAGCTTGCCGGCTAGCGGGCGTAGCTCCTACAATGAGCAGTTCTTC